The TCR beta chain described here comes from a study of shared clonotypes between healthy human individuals. CD4+ cell separation produced CD45RA+ naive and CD45RA-negative memory subsets. The count of this clone is one. With 3 bases clipped from V and 4 bases from J, the junction kept 11 bases outside the gene matches. The CDR3 is 16 residues long. CDR1 is SGDLS and CDR2 is YYNGEE in the germline V gene. The data were produced by immunoSEQ multiplex PCR, yet TCRdb's version contains in-frame clones alone and is incomplete. The table has a few million clones, under 95% seen once. The V call is TRBV9, the J call TRBJ2-7, with 9 bases fitting TRBD2. The sequence was obtained from a man between 18 and 29 years old in good health. Some clones in this sample may be carry-over from other donors' samples. The sequencing sample was made of naive CD4+ T cells from PBMCs. As to subset: CD45RA+ positively selected. The CDR3 coding sequence is TGTGCCAGCAGCGCGAAGCCCGGGACTAGCAGATACGAGCAGTACTTC. Its translation is CASSAKPGTSRYEQYF.